The 28 T cell receptor beta chains below were found in one sample sequenced in a study of response to subunit inactivated influenza vaccine. Via MiXCR, TCRdb re-called the RT-PCR reads, giving one row per CDR3 protein. Among a few hundred thousand distinct CDR3 sequences listed, 14% were seen once. This sample comprised PBMCs from blood, obtained 11 to 12 days after vaccination. The receptors were gathered from a man in his fifties who received an inactivated influenza vaccine.

The gene calls are TRBV9 and TRBJ1-1; D not resolved. This CDR3 spans 14 amino acids. Germline V lookup: CDR1 SGDLS, CDR2 YYNGEE. Trimming cost V 4 bases and J 6 bases, with 16 bases left between them. The CDR3 reads CASSPRGGSAEAFF. In DNA form, the CDR3 reads TGTGCCAGCAGCCCCCGCGGAGGGTCAGCTGAAGCTTTCTTT.

This clonotype has more than one count but fewer than ten. The chain recombines TRBV20-1 with TRBJ2-2; D assignment may be TRBD1 or TRBD2 (5 bases each). Per germline, CDR1 DFQATT and CDR2 SNEGSKA (reference sequence). This CDR3 has 17 amino acids. With 5 bases removed from V and 1 base from J, the gap between germline ends came to 20 bases. The CDR3 region is CSAPRPLGTVNTGELFF. The CDR3 DNA reads TGCAGTGCTCCACGGCCCCTTGGGACGGTGAACACCGGGGAGCTGTTTTTT.

This rearrangement joins TRBV6-1 to TRBJ1-2; D is uncertain. The germline V and J ends were trimmed by 5 bases and 2 bases, with 6 bases remaining between them. The CDR3 totals 12 residues. CDR1 MNHNS and CDR2 SASEGT come from the germline V gene. As DNA, the CDR3 is TGTGCCAGCAGTCCGAACAACTATGGCTACACCTTC. Translation gives CASSPNNYGYTF.

The chain has TRBV5-4 and TRBJ1-1; tentative D call: TRBD1 (6 bases). The germline gives CDR1 SGHNT, CDR2 YYREEE (reference sequence). The CDR3 totals 15 residues. Trimming cost V 4 bases and J 1 base, with 14 bases left between them. The CDR3 nucleotides read TGTGCCAGCAGCATCCAGGGGCTTCCGAACACTGAAGCTTTCTTT. As protein: CASSIQGLPNTEAFF.

The chain recombines TRBV29-1 with TRBJ2-5; TRBD2 aligns across 7 bases. Germline loops: CDR1 SQVTM, CDR2 ANQGSEA. CDR3 length: 13 residues. The J segment lost 7 bases and the V segment lost 2 bases, leaving 7 bases of the junction unmatched. CDR3 in DNA: TGCAGCGTTGAAATACAGTCGGGGGGGACCCAGTACTTC. Translated: CSVEIQSGGTQYF.

The CDR3 loop is CASTSSWPASTDTQYF. CDR3 in DNA: TGTGCCAGCACCTCATCCTGGCCAGCTAGCACAGATACGCAGTATTTT. This chain connects TRBV12-3 or TRBV12-4 to TRBJ2-3, with D unresolved. This CDR3 has 16 amino acids. Trimming shortened V by 7 bases and J by 0 bases, and 17 bases separated the two germline ends.

The chain couples TRBV28 to TRBJ2-5, with TRBD2 matching over 8 bases. Per the germline V gene, CDR1 is MDHEN and CDR2 is SYDVKM. This CDR3 has 14 amino acids. V lost 7 bases, J lost 7 bases, and 11 bases stayed unmatched. The CDR3 reads CASKVAGGPWTQYF. DNA of the CDR3: TGTGCCAGCAAAGTGGCGGGAGGCCCTTGGACCCAGTACTTC.

The gene calls are TRBV6-2 or TRBV6-3 and TRBJ2-7, with 11 bases that match TRBD2. The germline CDR1 and CDR2 sequences are MNHEY and SVGEGT. The CDR3 contains 17 residues. V was pared by 6 bases and J by 9 bases, with 19 bases of the junction left unmatched. DNA of the CDR3: TGTGCCAGCAGCAGGGCGACTAGCGGGATTGTCACCTACCGGCAGTACTTC. Protein sequence: CASSRATSGIVTYRQYF.

On this clonotype: Given a much more abundant clone one base away, this may be a read error. Here the CDR3 omits its conserved ending phenylalanine or tryptophan, so a read error is the likely source. V gene TRBV7-3 combines with J gene TRBJ2-2; a possible D gene is TRBD2 (6 bases). Trimming removed 4 bases at V and 0 bases at J, with 9 bases between. Germline V gene data show CDR1 as SGHTA and CDR2 as FQGTGA. The CDR3 contains 15 residues. The CDR3, as DNA: TGTGCCAGCAGCTCCCGGACTACGAACACCGGGGAGCTGTTTTCT. It specifies CASSSRTTNTGELFS.

The chain links TRBV7-2 to TRBJ2-2; 7 bases are a match to TRBD2. The CDR3 is made up of 14 amino acids. Looked up from germline, CDR1 is SGHTA and CDR2 is FQGNSA. The ends lost 5 bases at V and 6 bases at J; junction bases unmatched: 6. The DNA of the CDR3 is TGTGCCAGCAGCCCGGGACTACCGCCCGGGGAGCTGTTTTTT. It is translated as CASSPGLPPGELFF.

The chain couples TRBV2 to TRBJ2-7; D not certain. V shed 6 bases and J shed 3 bases, with 9 bases lying between them. The CDR3 spans 12 residues. Germline values: CDR1 SNHLY, CDR2 FYNNEI. The CDR3 bases are TGTGCCAGCAGAGTCAGGCTCTACGAGCAGTACTTC. Amino acid sequence: CASRVRLYEQYF.

This chain joins TRBV10-3 and TRBJ2-3; D not certain. V lost 0 bases and J 6 bases, leaving 16 bases between the germline ends. This CDR3 region has 16 residues. The V gene's germline CDR1 is ENHRY and CDR2 SYGVKD. CDR3 DNA: TGTGCCATCAGTGAGTCAGTTGTGACGTTTGCCGATACGCAGTATTTT. As protein: CAISESVVTFADTQYF.

The V call is TRBV10-3, the J call TRBJ2-7; maybe TRBD2 (6 bases). The CDR3 runs to 15 residues. Trimming shortened V by 0 bases and J by 3 bases, and 12 bases separated the two germline ends. CDR1 ENHRY and CDR2 SYGVKD come from the germline V gene. This CDR3 is CAISESWLASYEQYF. The DNA of the CDR3 is TGTGCCATCAGTGAGTCATGGCTAGCGAGCTACGAGCAGTACTTC.

This sequence joins TRBV30 and TRBJ1-2; maybe TRBD1 (6 bases). CDR3 length: 16 amino acids. V was pared by 3 bases and J by 0 bases, with 17 bases between. In germline, CDR1 is GTSNPN, CDR2 SVGIG (reference sequence). The CDR3 DNA reads as TGTGCCTGGAGCGCCAAGGGGACACCGACTAACTATGGCTACACCTTC. The encoded protein is CAWSAKGTPTNYGYTF.

This clonotype was found a few times. The chain couples TRBV10-3 to TRBJ2-2; D call uncertain. This CDR3 has 16 amino acids. V was clipped by 0 bases and J by 2 bases, with 10 bases between them. Germline lookup yields CDR1 ENHRY and CDR2 SYGVKD. The CDR3 loop reads CAISESGIANTGELFF. DNA for the CDR3: TGTGCCATCAGTGAGTCTGGTATAGCCAACACCGGGGAGCTGTTTTTT.

This chain uses TRBV5-1 with TRBJ1-5; perhaps TRBD1 as D (6 bases). This CDR3 has 14 amino acids. Germline V gene sequence: CDR1 SGHRS, CDR2 YFSETQ. V was shortened by 4 bases and J by 5 bases, with 13 bases between the two germline ends. The chain's CDR3 is CASSEGTLDQPQHF. Here the CDR3 DNA reads TGCGCCAGCAGCGAAGGGACATTGGATCAGCCCCAGCATTTT.

V and J are TRBV5-1 and TRBJ2-5; D unclear. Per germline, CDR1 SGHRS and CDR2 YFSETQ. V shed 2 bases and J shed 6 bases, with 23 bases lying between them. The CDR3 is 17 amino acids. Written as DNA, the CDR3 is TGCGCCAGCAGCTTAGGCGACGGGTTTCGCTCGGGCAAGACCCAGTACTTC. This translates into CASSLGDGFRSGKTQYF. Full variable domain (rest looked up from reference TRBV5-1 and TRBJ2-5): KAGVTQTPRYLIKTRGQQVTLSCSPISGHRSVSWYQQTPGQGLQFLFEYFSETQRNKGNFPGRFSGRQFSNSRSEMNVSTLELGDSALYLCASSLGDGFRSGKTQYFGPGTRLLVL.

The chain is built from TRBV20-1 and TRBJ2-1, with TRBD1 matching 7 bases. V lost 6 bases and J lost 3; bases outside the gene matches: 11. Germline lookup yields CDR1 DFQATT and CDR2 SNEGSKA (reference sequence). The CDR3 runs to 15 residues. Here the CDR3 DNA reads TGCAGTGCAAAACAGGGGTCCTTAAACTACAATGAGCAGTTCTTC. Amino acids: CSAKQGSLNYNEQFF.

The gene calls are TRBV4-3 and TRBJ1-2; D is ambiguous. The V gene lost 1 base and the J gene lost 6 bases, with 15 bases spanning the gap. This CDR3 contains 15 residues. Germline V lookup: CDR1 LGHNA, CDR2 YSLEER. The CDR3 sequence: CASSQGSNRRDGYTF. CDR3 coding DNA: TGCGCCAGCAGCCAAGGGTCAAACCGACGGGATGGCTACACCTTC.

This clonotype was detected only a few times. This rearrangement joins TRBV3-1 to TRBJ2-3; D not certain. CDR1 LGHDT and CDR2 YNNKEL come from the germline V gene (reference sequence). The CDR3 extends over 15 amino acids. Between the trimmed V and J ends, which lost 0 bases and 2 bases, there was a span of 9 bases. The CDR3 region is CASSQDNEITDTQYF. CDR3 in DNA: TGTGCCAGCAGCCAAGATAACGAGATCACAGATACGCAGTATTTT.

This clonotype was recorded many times. V and J are TRBV7-2 and TRBJ1-1, with 7 positions matching TRBD1. This CDR3 is built from 14 residues. V shed 5 bases, J shed 6 bases, and the junction held 9 bases outside the gene matches. The germline V gene encodes CDR1 SGHTA and CDR2 FQGNSA. The CDR3 protein is CASSRETGLPEAFF. The CDR3 region has the DNA TGTGCCAGCAGCCGAGAGACAGGGCTCCCTGAAGCTTTCTTT.

The sample holds many counts of this clonotype. This sequence joins TRBV28 and TRBJ2-7; the match to TRBD1 covers 7 bases. V lost 3 bases to trimming and J lost 6 bases; unmatched junction nucleotides: 5. In germline, CDR1 is MDHEN, CDR2 SYDVKM. The CDR3 has 13 amino acids. The DNA of the CDR3 is TGTGCCAGCAGTTTTTACAGGGGTACCGAGCAGTACTTC. It codes for CASSFYRGTEQYF.

This chain uses TRBV5-1 with TRBJ1-1; TRBD1 is a possible D gene (6 bases). The CDR3 has 14 amino acids. CDR1 and CDR2 from the germline V gene are SGHRS and YFSETQ. Trimming removed 0 bases from V and 3 bases from J, with 9 bases in between. The CDR3 protein is CASSLEGGHTEAFF. In DNA, the CDR3 is TGCGCCAGCAGCTTGGAGGGGGGACACACTGAAGCTTTCTTT.

This clonotype was detected only a few times. V is TRBV6-2 or TRBV6-3 and J is TRBJ1-5, with D unclear. Trimming removed 0 bases from V and 7 bases from J, with 16 bases in between. In germline, CDR1 is MNHEY, CDR2 SVGEGT. The CDR3 is 16 amino acids. CDR3 in DNA: TGTGCCAGCAGTTACTCTGGGTTTCCCTCCAGGCAGCCCCAGCATTTT. As protein: CASSYSGFPSRQPQHF.

Details on this clonotype: Possible read error: a much larger clone is one base away. The rearrangement uses TRBV7-7 and TRBJ2-3; tentatively, D is TRBD1 (6 bases). This CDR3 spans 13 amino acids. From germline, CDR1 is SSHAT and CDR2 FNYEAQ (reference sequence). Here the CDR3 reads CASSSTGRDMQYF. For the CDR3, the DNA is TGTGCTAGCAGTTCAACAGGGAGAGATATGCAGTATTTT. Combining the CDR3 with reference TRBV7-7 and TRBJ2-3 gives the whole variable domain GAGVSQSPRYKVTKRGQDVTLRCDPISSHATLYWYQQALGQGPEFLTYFNYEAQPDKSGLPSDRFSAERPEGSISTLTIQRTEQRDSAMYRCASSSTGRDMQYFGPGTRLTVL.

The rearrangement uses TRBV20-1 and TRBJ2-5; no clear D gene. Trimming removed 5 bases from V and 5 bases from J, with 9 bases in between. CDR1 is DFQATT, CDR2 SNEGSKA, per germline (reference sequence). This CDR3 has 11 amino acids. The CDR3 sequence: CSASLGETQYF. The CDR3 DNA follows: TGCAGTGCTTCATTGGGGGAGACCCAGTACTTC.

The chain combines TRBV27 with TRBJ2-1; D perhaps matches TRBD2 (6 bases). The CDR3 runs 13 residues. Trimming took 3 bases from V and 9 from J, leaving 12 bases between them. The V gene's germline CDR1 is MNHEY and CDR2 SMNVEV (reference sequence). CDR3 DNA sequence: TGTGCCAGCAGTTTTCGGGGAGGAGGTGAGCAGTTCTTC. Translation gives CASSFRGGGEQFF.

This chain uses TRBV7-9 with TRBJ2-1; D call uncertain. V lost 8 bases, J lost 4 bases, and 9 bases lay in between. The germline CDR1 and CDR2 sequences are SEHNR and FQNEAQ (reference sequence). The CDR3 is 12 amino acids. The CDR3 DNA follows: TGTGCCAGCGGGTTTCGATACAATGAGCAGTTCTTC. Protein sequence: CASGFRYNEQFF.